This TCR beta chain came from a study of blood T cell repertoires in COVID-19. Study in general: COVID-19 samples from acute and convalescent phases originated in the United States, Italy and Spain. T cells, B-cell-depleted T cells, or PBMCs provided the cDNA or gDNA that served as material.

This clone was observed a single time. Original analysis: How many nucleated cells were present was estimated from reference gene primer amplification. Sequenced by immunoSEQ multiplex PCR; TCRdb stores in-frame clones only, minus some. V and J calls and clone size are copied from that table; D and trimming were computed from the DNA. The sample lists tens of thousands of clones; 80% to 85% were seen once. The CDR3 sequence is 15 residues long. The junction had 8 bases not matched to a gene; V was cut back by 5 bases and J by 2 bases. CDR1 SGHKS and CDR2 YYEKEE come from the germline V gene (reference sequence).

This TCR was sampled from a human donor in a cohort sampled during active COVID-19. What was sequenced was peripheral blood. The chain links TRBV5-5 to TRBJ2-3, with 7 bases aligning to TRBD2. The CDR3 DNA reads TGTGCCAGCAGATCCACGGGAGGACTCACAGATACGCAGTATTTT. It codes for CASRSTGGLTDTQYF. Full variable domain (outside the CDR3, taken from reference TRBV5-5 and TRBJ2-3): DAGVTQSPTHLIKTRGQQVTLRCSPISGHKSVSWYQQVLGQGPQFIFQYYEKEERGRGNFPDRFSARQFPNYSSELNVNALLLGDSALYLCASRSTGGLTDTQYFGPGTRLTVL.